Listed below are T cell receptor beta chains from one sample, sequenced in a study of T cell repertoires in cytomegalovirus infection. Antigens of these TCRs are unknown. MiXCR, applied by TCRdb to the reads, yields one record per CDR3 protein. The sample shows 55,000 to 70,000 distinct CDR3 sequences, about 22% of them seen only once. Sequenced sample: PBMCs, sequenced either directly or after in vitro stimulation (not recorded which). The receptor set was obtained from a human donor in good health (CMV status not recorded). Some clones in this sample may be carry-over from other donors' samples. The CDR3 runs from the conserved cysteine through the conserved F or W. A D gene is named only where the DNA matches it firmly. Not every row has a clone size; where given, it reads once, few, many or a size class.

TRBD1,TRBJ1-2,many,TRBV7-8,CASSLGGRQGVYGYTF,TGTGCCAGCAGCTTAGGGGGTCGTCAGGGGGTCTATGGCTACACCTTC
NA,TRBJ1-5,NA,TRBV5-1,CASSLSIGDQPQHF,TGCGCCAGCAGCTTAAGTATCGGGGATCAGCCCCAGCATTTT
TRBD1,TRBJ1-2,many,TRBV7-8,CASSFRGQTPRGGYTF,TGTGCCAGCAGCTTTAGGGGACAGACCCCGAGGGGCGGCTACACCTTC
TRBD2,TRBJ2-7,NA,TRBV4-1,CASSQVAGLASSYEQYF,TGCGCCAGCAGCCAAGTTGCGGGACTAGCGAGCTCCTACGAGCAGTACTTC
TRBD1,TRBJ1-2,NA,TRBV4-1,CASSHRPGQGPYGYTF,TGCGCCAGCAGCCACCGACCGGGACAGGGGCCCTATGGCTACACCTTC
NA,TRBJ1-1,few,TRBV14,CASSQVAGYTEAFF,TGTGCCAGCAGCCAAGTGGCGGGTTACACTGAAGCTTTCTTT
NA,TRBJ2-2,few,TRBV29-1,CSVQEITHTGELFF,TGCAGCGTTCAGGAGATAACCCACACCGGGGAGCTGTTTTTT
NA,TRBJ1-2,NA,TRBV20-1,CSASDGQPIFYGYTF,TGCAGTGCTAGCGATGGGCAGCCAATCTTCTATGGCTACACCTTC
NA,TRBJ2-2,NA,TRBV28,CASRHPGTGELFF,TGTGCCAGCAGACACCCTGGCACCGGGGAGCTGTTTTTT
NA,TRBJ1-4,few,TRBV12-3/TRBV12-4,CASSFLATNEKLFF,TGTGCCAGCAGTTTCTTGGCAACTAATGAAAAACTGTTTTTT
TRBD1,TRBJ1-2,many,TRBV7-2,CASSLASGQGRIYGYTF,TGTGCCAGCAGCTTAGCTTCCGGACAGGGACGAATCTATGGCTACACCTTC
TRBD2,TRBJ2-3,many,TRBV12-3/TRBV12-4,CASSSGRGDTQYF,TGTGCCAGCAGTAGCGGGAGAGGAGATACGCAGTATTTT
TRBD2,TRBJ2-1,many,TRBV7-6,CASSLGVAGGHDEQFF,TGTGCCAGCAGCTTAGGAGTAGCGGGAGGGCACGATGAGCAGTTCTTC
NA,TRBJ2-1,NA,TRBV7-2,CASSLDTSFYNEQFF,TGTGCCAGCAGCCTGGACACCAGTTTTTACAATGAGCAGTTCTTC
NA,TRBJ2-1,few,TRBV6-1,CASSQRGAYNEQFF,TGTGCCAGCAGTCAAAGGGGGGCCTACAATGAGCAGTTCTTC
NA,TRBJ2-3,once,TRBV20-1,CSARGLGAGTDTQYF,TGCAGTGCTAGAGGTTTGGGGGCCGGCACAGATACGCAGTATTTT
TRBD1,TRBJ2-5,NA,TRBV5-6,CASRWTGRETQYF,TGTGCCAGCAGATGGACAGGGAGGGAGACCCAGTACTTC
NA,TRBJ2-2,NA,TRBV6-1,CASSPLRGENTGELFF,TGTGCCAGCAGTCCCCTGAGGGGAGAGAACACCGGGGAGCTGTTTTTT
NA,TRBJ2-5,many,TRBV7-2,CASSPVGTSQETQYF,TGTGCCAGCAGCCCCGTCGGGACATCCCAAGAGACCCAGTACTTC
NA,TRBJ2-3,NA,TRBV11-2,CASSPGDSTDTQYF,TGTGCCAGCAGCCCGGGAGATAGCACAGATACGCAGTATTTT
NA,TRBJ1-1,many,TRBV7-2,CASSLVRATNTEAFF,TGTGCCAGCAGCTTAGTCAGGGCGACGAACACTGAAGCTTTCTTT
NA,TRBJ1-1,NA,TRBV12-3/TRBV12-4,CASSLAPRGTEAFF,TGTGCCAGCAGTTTAGCGCCTCGGGGCACTGAAGCTTTCTTT
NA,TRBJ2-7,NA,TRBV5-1,CASSYLSGLAYEQYF,TGCGCCAGCAGCTACCTTTCGGGACTCGCCTACGAGCAGTACTTC
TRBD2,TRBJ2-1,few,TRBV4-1,CASSQGVGLAGGSSYNEQFF,TGCGCCAGCAGCCAAGGTGTGGGTCTAGCGGGAGGGAGCTCCTACAATGAGCAGTTCTTC
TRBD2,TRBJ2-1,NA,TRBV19,CASSAAGSSYNEQFF,TGTGCCAGTAGTGCAGCGGGAAGCTCCTACAATGAGCAGTTCTTC
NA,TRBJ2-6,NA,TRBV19,CASGAVKSGANVLTF,TGTGCCTCTGGGGCCGTGAAGTCTGGGGCCAACGTCCTGACTTTC
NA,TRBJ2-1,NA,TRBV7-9,CASSLAAGPDNEQFF,TGTGCCAGCAGCTTAGCAGCGGGCCCCGACAATGAGCAGTTCTTC
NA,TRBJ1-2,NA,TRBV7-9,CASSPGEYYGYTF,TGTGCCAGCAGCCCCGGAGAATACTATGGCTACACCTTC
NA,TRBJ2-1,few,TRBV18,CASSQTQEVEQFF,TGTGCCAGCTCTCAAACACAGGAGGTTGAGCAGTTCTTC
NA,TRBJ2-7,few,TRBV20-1,CSASRPAEPYEQYF,TGCAGTGCTAGTCGCCCCGCAGAGCCCTACGAGCAGTACTTC
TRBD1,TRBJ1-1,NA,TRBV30,CAWSVPSDRDRNTEAFF,TGTGCCTGGAGTGTACCCTCTGACAGGGATCGTAACACTGAAGCTTTCTTT
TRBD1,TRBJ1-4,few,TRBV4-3,CASSQDPVDRGATNEKLFF,TGCGCCAGCAGCCAAGATCCAGTCGACAGGGGTGCGACTAATGAAAAACTGTTTTTT
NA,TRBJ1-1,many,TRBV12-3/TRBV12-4,CASSFGGGLNTEAFF,TGTGCCAGCAGTTTTGGGGGAGGGTTGAACACTGAAGCTTTCTTT
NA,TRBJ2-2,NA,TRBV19,CASSWFTNTGELFF,TGTGCCAGTAGTTGGTTTACGAACACCGGGGAGCTGTTTTTT
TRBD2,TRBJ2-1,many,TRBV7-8,CASSLTSGRETQFF,TGTGCCAGCAGCTTAACTAGCGGGAGGGAGACTCAGTTCTTC
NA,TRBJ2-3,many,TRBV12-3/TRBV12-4,CASSFGGIRADTQYF,TGTGCCAGCAGTTTTGGGGGGATAAGGGCAGATACGCAGTATTTT
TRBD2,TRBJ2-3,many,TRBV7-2,CASSLVFGGLAGGPGTDTQYF,TGTGCCAGCAGCTTAGTCTTCGGTGGACTAGCGGGAGGGCCGGGGACAGATACGCAGTATTTT
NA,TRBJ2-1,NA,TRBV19,CASSPARVRYNEQFF,TGTGCCAGTAGTCCAGCGCGGGTCAGGTACAATGAGCAGTTCTTC
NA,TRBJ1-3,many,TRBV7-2,CASSLDRPTRGNSGNTIYF,TGTGCCAGCAGCTTAGATCGGCCCACGCGAGGGAACTCTGGAAACACCATATATTTT
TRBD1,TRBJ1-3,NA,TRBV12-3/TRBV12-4,CASREGQGFSGNTIYF,TGTGCCAGCAGGGAGGGACAGGGTTTCTCTGGAAACACCATATATTTT
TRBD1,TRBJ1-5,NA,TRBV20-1,CSASRQGSKQPQHF,TGCAGTGCTAGCCGACAGGGATCGAAACAGCCCCAGCATTTT
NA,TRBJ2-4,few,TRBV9,CASSVGGGVAKNIQYF,TGTGCCAGCAGCGTAGGGGGAGGTGTAGCCAAAAACATTCAGTACTTC
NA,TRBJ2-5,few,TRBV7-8,CASSKTSLLSETQYF,TGTGCCAGCAGCAAGACTAGTCTTTTATCAGAGACCCAGTACTTC
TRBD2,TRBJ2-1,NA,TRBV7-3,CASSRSTSGIEQFF,TGTGCCAGCAGCCGTTCCACTAGCGGGATTGAGCAGTTCTTC
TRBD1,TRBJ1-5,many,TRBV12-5,CASGLGGTGTGNQPQHF,TGTGCTAGTGGTTTGGGAGGGACAGGGACAGGCAATCAGCCCCAGCATTTT
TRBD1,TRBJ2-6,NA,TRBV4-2,CASLAGTGGPNVLTF,TGTGCCAGCCTGGCCGGGACAGGGGGGCCGAACGTCCTGACTTTC
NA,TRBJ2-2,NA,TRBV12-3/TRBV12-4,CASSPGLGGTGELFF,TGTGCCAGCAGTCCAGGACTAGGGGGCACCGGGGAGCTGTTTTTT
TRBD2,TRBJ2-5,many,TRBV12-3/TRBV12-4,CASSPGAGLAETQYF,TGTGCCAGCAGTCCGGGCGCCGGACTAGCGGAGACCCAGTACTTC
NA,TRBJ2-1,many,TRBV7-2,CASSLGGYNEEQFF,TGTGCCAGCAGCTTAGGAGGTTATAATGAGGAGCAGTTCTTC
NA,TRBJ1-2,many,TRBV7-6,CASSPFIGGYTF,TGTGCCAGCAGCCCTTTCATTGGAGGCTACACCTTC
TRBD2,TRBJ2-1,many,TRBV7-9,CASSLDLGLPLDEQFF,TGTGCCAGCAGCTTAGATTTGGGACTACCTTTGGATGAGCAGTTCTTC